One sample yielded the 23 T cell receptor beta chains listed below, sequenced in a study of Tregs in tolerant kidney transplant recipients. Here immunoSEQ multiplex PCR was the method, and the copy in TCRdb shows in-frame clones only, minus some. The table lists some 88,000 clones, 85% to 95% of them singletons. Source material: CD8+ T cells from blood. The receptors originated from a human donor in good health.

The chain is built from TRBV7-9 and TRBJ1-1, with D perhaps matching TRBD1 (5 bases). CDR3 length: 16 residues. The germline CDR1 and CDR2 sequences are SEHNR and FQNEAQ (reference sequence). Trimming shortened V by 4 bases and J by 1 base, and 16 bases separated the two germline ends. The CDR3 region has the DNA TGTGCCAGCAGCTCGGGGGTGGGCACACAGAACACTGAAGCTTTCTTT. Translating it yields CASSSGVGTQNTEAFF.

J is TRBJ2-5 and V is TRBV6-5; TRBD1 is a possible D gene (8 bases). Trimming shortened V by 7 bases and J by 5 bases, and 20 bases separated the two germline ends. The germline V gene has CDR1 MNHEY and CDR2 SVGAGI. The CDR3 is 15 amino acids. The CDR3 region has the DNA TGTGCCAGCATCCAAGGCACAGGGGGGGCGGAGACCCAGTACTTC. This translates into CASIQGTGGAETQYF.

CDR3 nucleotides: TGTGCCAGCAGCTCCCGAGCGGTCGCGGGAGGTTTCACAGATACGCAGTATTTT. Translating gives CASSSRAVAGGFTDTQYF. The chain recombines TRBV11-2 with TRBJ2-3; TRBD2 matches at 8 bases. The germline V gene has CDR1 SGHAT and CDR2 FQNNGV. After removal of 4 bases from V and 2 bases from J, the junction contained 14 bases not matched to a gene. There are 18 residues in the CDR3.

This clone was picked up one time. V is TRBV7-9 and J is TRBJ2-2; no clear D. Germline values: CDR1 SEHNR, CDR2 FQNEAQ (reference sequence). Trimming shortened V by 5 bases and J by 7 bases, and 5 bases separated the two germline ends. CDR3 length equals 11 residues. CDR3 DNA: TGTGCCAGCAGCCTTCTCGGGGAGCTGTTTTTT. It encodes CASSLLGELFF. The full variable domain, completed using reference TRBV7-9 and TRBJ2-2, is DTGVSQNPRHKITKRGQNVTFRCDPISEHNRLYWYRQTLGQGPEFLTYFQNEAQLEKSRLLSDRFSAERPKGSFSTLEIQRTEQGDSAMYLCASSLLGELFFGEGSRLTVL.

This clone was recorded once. CDR3 sequence (DNA): TGTGCCAGCAGCCCATTTCTAGACAGAACCTACGAGCAGTACTTC. The encoded protein is CASSPFLDRTYEQYF. The chain has TRBV7-9 and TRBJ2-7, with D possibly being TRBD1 (5 bases). V lost 5 bases, J lost 2 bases, and 16 bases lay in between. This CDR3 is built from 15 residues. Looked up from germline, CDR1 is SEHNR and CDR2 is FQNEAQ (reference sequence).

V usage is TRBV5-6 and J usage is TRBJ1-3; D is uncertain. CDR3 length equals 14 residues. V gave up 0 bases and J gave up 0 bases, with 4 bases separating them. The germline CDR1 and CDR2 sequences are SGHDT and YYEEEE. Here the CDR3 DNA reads TGTGCCAGCAGCTTGGGCGTCTCTGGAAACACCATATATTTT. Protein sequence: CASSLGVSGNTIYF.

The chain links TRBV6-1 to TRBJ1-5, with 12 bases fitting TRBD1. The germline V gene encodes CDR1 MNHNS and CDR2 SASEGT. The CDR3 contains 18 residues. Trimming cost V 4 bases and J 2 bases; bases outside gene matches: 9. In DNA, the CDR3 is TGTGCCAGCAGTGCGGGACAGGGGGCCGCCCAAGGCAATCAGCCCCAGCATTTT. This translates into CASSAGQGAAQGNQPQHF.

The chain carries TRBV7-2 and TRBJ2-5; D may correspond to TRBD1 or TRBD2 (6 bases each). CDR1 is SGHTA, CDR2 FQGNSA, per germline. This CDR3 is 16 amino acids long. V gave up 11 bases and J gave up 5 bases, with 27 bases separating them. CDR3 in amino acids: CAERDIGMGGAETQYF. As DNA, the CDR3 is TGTGCCGAGCGAGACATTGGTATGGGGGGCGCGGAGACCCAGTACTTC.

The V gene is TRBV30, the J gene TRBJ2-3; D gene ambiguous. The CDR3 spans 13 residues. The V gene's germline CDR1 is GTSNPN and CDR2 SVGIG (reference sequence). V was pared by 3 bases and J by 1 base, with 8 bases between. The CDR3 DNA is TGTGCCTGGAGAGGCGTAGGCACAGATACGCAGTATTTT. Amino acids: CAWRGVGTDTQYF.

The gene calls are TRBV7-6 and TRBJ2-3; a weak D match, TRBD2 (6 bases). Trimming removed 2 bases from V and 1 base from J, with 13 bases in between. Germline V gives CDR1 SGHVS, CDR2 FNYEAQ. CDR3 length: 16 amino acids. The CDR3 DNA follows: TGTGCCAGCAGCTTACTACGCGGGGTTGGCACAGATACGCAGTATTTT. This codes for CASSLLRGVGTDTQYF.

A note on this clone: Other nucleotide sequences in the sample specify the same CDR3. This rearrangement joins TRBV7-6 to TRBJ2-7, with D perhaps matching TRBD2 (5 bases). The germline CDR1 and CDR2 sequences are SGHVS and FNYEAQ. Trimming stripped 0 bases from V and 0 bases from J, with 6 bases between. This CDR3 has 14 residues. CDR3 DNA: TGTGCCAGCAGCTTAGCCGCGGGCTCCTACGAGCAGTACTTC. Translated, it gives CASSLAAGSYEQYF.

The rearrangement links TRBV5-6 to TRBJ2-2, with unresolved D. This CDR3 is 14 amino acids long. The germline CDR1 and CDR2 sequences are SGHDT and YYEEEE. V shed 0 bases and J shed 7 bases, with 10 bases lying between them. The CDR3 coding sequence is TGTGCCAGCAGCTTGGGACCAGGCATCGGGGAGCTGTTTTTT. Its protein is CASSLGPGIGELFF.

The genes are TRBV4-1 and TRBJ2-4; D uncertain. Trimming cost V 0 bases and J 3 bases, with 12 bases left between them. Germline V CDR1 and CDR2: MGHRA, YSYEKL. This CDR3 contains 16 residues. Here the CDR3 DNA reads TGCGCCAGCAGCCAAGATCGAAGGCGAGGCAAAAACATTCAGTACTTC. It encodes CASSQDRRRGKNIQYF.

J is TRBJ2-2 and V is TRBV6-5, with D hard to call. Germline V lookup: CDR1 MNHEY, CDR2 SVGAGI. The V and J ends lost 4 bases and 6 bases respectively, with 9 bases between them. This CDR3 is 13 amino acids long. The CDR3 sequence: CASSSSEAGELFF. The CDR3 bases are TGTGCCAGCAGTTCGTCCGAGGCCGGGGAGCTGTTTTTT.

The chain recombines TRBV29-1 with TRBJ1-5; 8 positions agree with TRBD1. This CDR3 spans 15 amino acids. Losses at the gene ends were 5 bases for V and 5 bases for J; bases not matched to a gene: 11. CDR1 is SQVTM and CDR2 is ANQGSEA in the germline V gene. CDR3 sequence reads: CSVSATGGRDQPQHF. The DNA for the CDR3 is TGCAGCGTTTCGGCCACAGGGGGGAGAGATCAGCCCCAGCATTTT. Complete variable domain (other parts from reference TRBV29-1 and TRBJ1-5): SAVISQKPSRDICQRGTSLTIQCQVDSQVTMMFWYRQQPGQSLTLIATANQGSEATYESGFVIDKFPISRPNLTFSTLTVSNMSPEDSSIYLCSVSATGGRDQPQHFGDGTRLSIL.

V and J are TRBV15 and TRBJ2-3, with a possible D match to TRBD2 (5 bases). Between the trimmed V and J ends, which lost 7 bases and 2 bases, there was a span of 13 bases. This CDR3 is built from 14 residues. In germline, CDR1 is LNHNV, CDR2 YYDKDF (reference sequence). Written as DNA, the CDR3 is TGTGCCACCACCCAGGCTAGCTACACAGATACGCAGTATTTT. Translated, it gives CATTQASYTDTQYF.

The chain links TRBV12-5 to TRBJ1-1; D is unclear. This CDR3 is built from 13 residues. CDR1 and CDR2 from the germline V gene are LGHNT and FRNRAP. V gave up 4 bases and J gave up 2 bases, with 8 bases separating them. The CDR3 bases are TGTGCTAGTGGTTACACCGAAAACACTGAAGCTTTCTTT. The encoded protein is CASGYTENTEAFF.

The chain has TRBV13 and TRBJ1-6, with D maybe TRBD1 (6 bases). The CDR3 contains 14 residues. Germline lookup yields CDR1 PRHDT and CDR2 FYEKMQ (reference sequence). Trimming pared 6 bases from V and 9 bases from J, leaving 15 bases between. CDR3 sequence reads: CASRSTGDGSPLHF. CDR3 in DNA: TGTGCCAGCAGATCGACAGGAGACGGTTCACCCCTCCACTTT. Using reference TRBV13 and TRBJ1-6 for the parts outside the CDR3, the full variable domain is AAGVIQSPRHLIKEKRETATLKCYPIPRHDTVYWYQQGPGQDPQFLISFYEKMQSDKGSIPDRFSAQQFSDYHSELNMSSLELGDSALYFCASRSTGDGSPLHFGNGTRLTVT.

CDR3 coding DNA: TGCGCCAGCAGCTTGGGCTCTGGGCAGCCCCAGCATTTT. Protein sequence: CASSLGSGQPQHF. V is TRBV5-1 and J is TRBJ1-5; D unclear. Per germline, CDR1 SGHRS and CDR2 YFSETQ. The CDR3 is made up of 13 amino acids. V was pared by 0 bases and J by 7 bases, with 8 bases between.

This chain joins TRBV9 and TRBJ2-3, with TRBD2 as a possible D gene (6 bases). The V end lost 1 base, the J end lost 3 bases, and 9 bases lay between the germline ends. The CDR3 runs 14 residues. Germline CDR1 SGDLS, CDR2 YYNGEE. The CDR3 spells CASSVSAGTDTQYF. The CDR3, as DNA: TGTGCCAGCAGCGTATCTGCGGGAACAGATACGCAGTATTTT.

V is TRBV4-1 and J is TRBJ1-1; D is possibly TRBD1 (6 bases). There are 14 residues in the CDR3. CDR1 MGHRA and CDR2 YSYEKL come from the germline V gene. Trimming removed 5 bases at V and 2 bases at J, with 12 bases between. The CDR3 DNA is TGCGCCAGCAGCGGTATACAGGGAAACACTGAAGCTTTCTTT. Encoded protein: CASSGIQGNTEAFF.

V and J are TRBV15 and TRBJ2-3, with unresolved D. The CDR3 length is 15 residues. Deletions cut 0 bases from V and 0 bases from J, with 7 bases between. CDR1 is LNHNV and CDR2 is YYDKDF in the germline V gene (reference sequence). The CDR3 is CATSRDPGSTDTQYF. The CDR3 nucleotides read TGTGCCACCAGCAGAGATCCCGGGAGCACAGATACGCAGTATTTT.

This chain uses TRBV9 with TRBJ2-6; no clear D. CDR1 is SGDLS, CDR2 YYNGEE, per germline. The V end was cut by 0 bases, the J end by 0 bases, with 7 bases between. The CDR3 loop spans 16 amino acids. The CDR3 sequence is CASSVDGGSGANVLTF. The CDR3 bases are TGTGCCAGCAGCGTAGACGGCGGCTCTGGGGCCAACGTCCTGACTTTC.